Listed below are T cell receptor beta chains from one sample, sequenced in a study of T cell responses to AZD1222 COVID-19 vaccine. Here immunoSEQ multiplex PCR was the method, and the copy in TCRdb shows in-frame clones only, minus some. Of tens of thousands of clones in the sample, 90% were seen once. Sequenced here: peripheral blood, sampled 28 days after the second AZD1222 dose. The source is an adult who received the AZD1222 COVID-19 vaccine. Each CDR3 is given with its conserved first and last residue. D genes are given only for firm matches. Clone size, where shown, is once, few, many, or a class for clones that have expanded.

NA	TRBV6-2/TRBV6-3	TRBJ1-5	TRBD1	CASSAGTVNQPQHF	TGTGCCAGCAGCGCCGGGACAGTCAATCAGCCCCAGCATTTT
NA	TRBV5-5	TRBJ2-5	NA	CASSLRLPGGSQYF	TGTGCCAGCAGCTTGAGACTACCAGGGGGGTCCCAGTACTTC
NA	TRBV28	TRBJ2-3	NA	CASSPGGSANTQYF	TGTGCCAGCAGTCCCGGGGGTAGCGCGAATACGCAGTATTTT
NA	TRBV7-9	TRBJ1-2	TRBD1	CASSPGTGSSNYGYTF	TGTGCCAGCAGCCCCGGGACAGGATCCTCTAACTATGGCTACACCTTC
NA	TRBV5-1	TRBJ1-3	NA	CASSPTGGNTIYF	TGCGCCAGCAGCCCTACAGGGGGAAACACCATATATTTT
few	TRBV19	TRBJ1-5	TRBD1	CASSTVGTGALWPQHF	TGTGCCAGTAGTACAGTCGGGACAGGGGCCCTTTGGCCCCAGCATTTT
NA	TRBV5-5	TRBJ1-5	TRBD1	CASSLGQGVTWNQPQHF	TGTGCCAGCAGCTTGGGACAGGGGGTGACTTGGAATCAGCCCCAGCATTTT
NA	TRBV12-5	TRBJ1-2	TRBD1	CASGLIPGGYGYTF	TGTGCTAGTGGTTTGATCCCAGGGGGGTATGGCTACACCTTC
once	TRBV11-2	TRBJ2-3	TRBD2	CASSSGLAGSTDTQYF	TGTGCCAGCAGCTCCGGACTAGCGGGGAGCACAGATACGCAGTATTTT
NA	TRBV2	TRBJ2-7	TRBD2	CASSVGGRAYEQYF	TGTGCCAGCAGTGTCGGGGGGAGGGCCTACGAGCAGTACTTC
NA	TRBV6-5	TRBJ2-5	NA	CASSYGIGGETQYF	TGTGCCAGCAGTTACGGTATCGGCGGAGAGACCCAGTACTTC
NA	TRBV5-4	TRBJ1-1	NA	CASSLADRMNTEAFF	TGTGCCAGCAGCTTGGCTGACAGAATGAACACTGAAGCTTTCTTT
once	TRBV9	TRBJ2-1	NA	CASSKTASDYNEQFF	TGTGCCAGCAGCAAGACTGCCTCCGACTACAATGAGCAGTTCTTC
NA	TRBV19	TRBJ1-2	NA	CASTPTGTSGYTF	TGTGCCAGTACCCCTACAGGTACGAGTGGCTACACCTTC
NA	TRBV6-5	TRBJ1-5	TRBD1	CASTVTGGNQPQHF	TGTGCCAGCACCGTAACAGGGGGGAATCAGCCCCAGCATTTT
NA	TRBV13	TRBJ2-2	TRBD2	CASSLVAGANTGELFF	TGTGCCAGCAGCTTAGTGGCGGGGGCGAACACCGGGGAGCTGTTTTTT
NA	TRBV5-1	TRBJ1-3	NA	CASSLLGRPSSGNTIYF	TGCGCCAGCAGCTTGTTGGGCAGGCCAAGCTCTGGAAACACCATATATTTT
NA	TRBV11-2	TRBJ1-4	NA	CASSLEGAETGGTEKLFF	TGTGCCAGCAGCTTAGAAGGGGCGGAGACAGGTGGGACAGAAAAACTGTTTTTT
NA	TRBV15	TRBJ2-2	TRBD2	CATSPRTRTGELFF	TGTGCCACCAGCCCCCGGACTAGAACCGGGGAGCTGTTTTTT
NA	TRBV6-5	TRBJ2-1	NA	CASSYTGTGYEQFF	TGTGCCAGCAGTTACACAGGAACAGGGTACGAGCAGTTCTTC
NA	TRBV5-4	TRBJ1-1	NA	CASSQNKGFEAFF	TGTGCCAGCAGCCAAAATAAGGGGTTTGAAGCTTTCTTT
NA	TRBV3-1/TRBV3-2	TRBJ1-2	NA	CASSQQSLSNGYTF	TGTGCCAGCAGCCAACAATCGCTATCAAATGGCTACACCTTC
NA	TRBV30	TRBJ1-5	NA	CAWRTGNHQPQHF	TGTGCCTGGAGAACAGGGAACCATCAGCCCCAGCATTTT
NA	TRBV19	TRBJ2-3	NA	CASSIGTLDTQYF	TGTGCCAGTAGTATTGGGACTTTAGATACGCAGTATTTT
NA	TRBV12-3/TRBV12-4	TRBJ2-2	NA	CASSAWDTGELFF	TGTGCCAGCAGTGCTTGGGACACCGGGGAGCTGTTTTTT
NA	TRBV7-9	TRBJ1-1	NA	CASSFDSLNTEAFF	TGTGCCAGCAGCTTCGACAGCCTGAACACTGAAGCTTTCTTT
NA	TRBV11-2	TRBJ1-3	NA	CATRPREGSGNTIYF	TGTGCCACTCGACCCAGGGAAGGCTCTGGAAACACCATATATTTT
once	TRBV19	TRBJ1-2	NA	CASSRQEHYGYTF	TGTGCCAGTAGCCGACAGGAGCATTATGGCTACACCTTC